Below are 8 T cell receptor beta chains sequenced from a single sample in a study of blood T cell repertoires in COVID-19. The method was immunoSEQ multiplex PCR; TCRdb's version includes in-frame clones alone and lacks a portion of them. The data contain about half a million clones, approximately 85% of them singletons. The sequenced sample was peripheral blood. These receptors were taken from a human donor in a cohort sampled during active COVID-19.

The chain recombines TRBV29-1 with TRBJ2-6, with unresolved D. This CDR3 comprises 15 residues. Trimming shortened V by 2 bases and J by 0 bases, and 8 bases separated the two germline ends. Germline CDR1 reads SQVTM; CDR2 reads ANQGSEA. CDR3 in amino acids: CSVESSYSGANVLTF. DNA of the CDR3: TGCAGCGTTGAATCCTCCTACTCTGGGGCCAACGTCCTGACTTTC.

V and J are TRBV2 and TRBJ2-3, with 9 bases that match TRBD2. Germline CDR1 reads SNHLY; CDR2 reads FYNNEI. V trimming: 7 bases; J trimming: 0 bases; junction bases outside the gene matches: 5. The CDR3 has 15 residues. The CDR3 protein is CASTGTSSSTDTQYF. The CDR3 DNA follows: TGTGCCAGCACCGGGACTAGCAGTAGCACAGATACGCAGTATTTT.

This chain joins TRBV19 and TRBJ1-5; no firm D call. The V end lost 6 bases, the J end lost 6 bases, and 12 bases lay between the germline ends. The CDR3 is 13 residues long. The germline V gene encodes CDR1 LNHDA and CDR2 SQIVND (reference sequence). CDR3 residues: CASRHQVAQPQHF. CDR3 DNA: TGTGCCAGTAGACATCAGGTGGCTCAGCCCCAGCATTTT.

The rearrangement uses TRBV18 and TRBJ2-1; the match to TRBD2 covers 8 bases. From germline, CDR1 is KGHSH and CDR2 LQKENI. The CDR3 totals 18 residues. V trimming: 6 bases; J trimming: 2 bases; junction bases outside the gene matches: 15. The CDR3: CASSERDSGKNAYNEQFF. The CDR3 DNA reads TGTGCCAGCTCGGAAAGAGATAGCGGGAAAAACGCCTACAATGAGCAGTTCTTC.

CDR3: CASSQVPTSGAHEQYF. The CDR3 nucleotides read TGCGCCAGCAGCCAAGTTCCGACTAGCGGTGCCCACGAGCAGTACTTC. The J gene is TRBJ2-7, the V gene TRBV4-1; TRBD2 aligns across 9 bases. The junction had 9 bases not matched to a gene; V was cut back by 1 base and J by 5 bases. CDR3 length: 16 residues. The V gene's germline CDR1 is MGHRA and CDR2 YSYEKL.

The V and J genes are TRBV30 and TRBJ1-5; TRBD1 is a possible D gene (6 bases). The CDR3 has 13 amino acids. Germline CDR1 GTSNPN, CDR2 SVGIG (reference sequence). V was trimmed by 7 bases and J by 5 bases, leaving 15 bases between them. The CDR3 loop reads CASKGGAYQPQHF. In nucleotides, the CDR3 is TGTGCCTCAAAGGGGGGGGCATATCAGCCCCAGCATTTT.

CDR3 protein: CACLSQGAGEKLFF. The CDR3 DNA reads TGTGCCTGTCTTTCTCAGGGGGCCGGTGAAAAACTGTTTTTT. This chain links TRBV30 with TRBJ1-4; 8 nucleotides match TRBD1. CDR1 is GTSNPN, CDR2 SVGIG, per germline (reference sequence). V lost 6 bases, J lost 7 bases, and 10 bases stayed unmatched. This CDR3 comprises 14 residues.

The genes are TRBV15 and TRBJ2-1; D may be TRBD1 (5 bases). V was trimmed by 0 bases and J by 9 bases, leaving 12 bases between them. The CDR3 loop spans 14 amino acids. In germline, CDR1 is LNHNV, CDR2 YYDKDF (reference sequence). The CDR3, as DNA: TGTGCCACCAGCAGAGATCCAAAAAGGGGTGAGCAGTTCTTC. It yields the protein CATSRDPKRGEQFF. The whole variable domain, filled in from reference TRBV15 and TRBJ2-1, reads DAMVIQNPRYQVTQFGKPVTLSCSQTLNHNVMYWYQQKSSQAPKLLFHYYDKDFNNEADTPDNFQSRRPNTSFCFLDIRSPGLGDTAMYLCATSRDPKRGEQFFGPGTRLTVL.